The 3 T cell receptor beta chains in this list originate from one sample, sequenced in a study of CD8 T cells in Susac syndrome. Reverse transcription of 0.5 to 1 ug RNA was performed with random hexamers. TCRdb re-called the immunoSEQ multiplex PCR reads through MiXCR, storing one row per CDR3 protein. Of 150,000 to 200,000 distinct CDR3 sequences detected, roughly 95% appear once; the ten largest clones hold 0.15% to 0.2%. Sequenced input: CD8+ T cells from PBMCs. The receptor set was obtained from a human donor with multiple sclerosis.

V gene TRBV11-2 combines with J gene TRBJ2-3; D could derive from TRBD1 or TRBD2 (5 bases each). Trimming cost V 6 bases and J 10 bases, with 14 bases left between them. CDR1 is SGHAT and CDR2 is FQNNGV in the germline V gene. This CDR3 spans 12 amino acids. CDR3 sequence reads: CASSTGTWAQYF. The DNA of the CDR3 is TGTGCCAGCAGTACCGGGACCTGGGCGCAGTATTTT. The variable domain in full, completed from reference TRBV11-2 and TRBJ2-3, reads EAGVAQSPRYKIIEKRQSVAFWCNPISGHATLYWYQQILGQGPKLLIQFQNNGVVDDSQLPKDRFSAERLKGVDSTLKIQPAKLEDSAVYLCASSTGTWAQYFGPGTRLTVL.

The rearrangement links TRBV6-6 to TRBJ2-7, with 11 bases that match TRBD2. CDR1 is MNHNY, CDR2 SVGAGI, per germline (reference sequence). The CDR3 runs to 14 residues. Germline trimming cut 5 bases from V and 4 bases from J; bases unmatched to any gene: 4. CDR3 DNA sequence: TGTGCCAGCAGTCTAGCGGGAGGTTTGTACGAGCAGTACTTC. Translated: CASSLAGGLYEQYF.

The chain links TRBV9 to TRBJ2-7, with TRBD2 matching over 8 bases. Trimming cost V 2 bases and J 4 bases; bases outside gene matches: 5. The CDR3 totals 14 residues. CDR1 and CDR2 from the germline V gene are SGDLS and YYNGEE. Written as DNA, the CDR3 is TGTGCCAGCAGCGTCGGGACTAGGGGTTACGAGCAGTACTTC. Protein sequence: CASSVGTRGYEQYF.